The 26 T cell receptor beta chains below were found in one sample sequenced in a study of T cell repertoires in aging, cancer and after chemotherapy. Peripheral blood genomic DNA, not sorted cells or RNA, was the template. Rearranged V-D-J TRB sequences were amplified with a mixed TRB-A/B primer pool. Using its own MiXCR run on the multiplex PCR reads, TCRdb lists one record per CDR3 protein. The table has more than 7,000 distinct CDR3 sequences, roughly 32% seen once; the top ten hold more than 2.5%. The sample was blood. These receptors all come from a human donor in good health.

This chain connects TRBV15 to TRBJ2-3, with D perhaps TRBD1 or TRBD2 (6 bases each). The CDR3 contains 15 residues. With 0 bases removed from V and 4 bases from J, the gap between germline ends came to 11 bases. The V gene's germline CDR1 is LNHNV and CDR2 YYDKDF (reference sequence). The CDR3 sequence is CATSRDWGAPDTQYF. Here the CDR3 DNA reads TGTGCCACCAGCAGAGATTGGGGGGCCCCAGATACGCAGTATTTT.

This clonotype has only a few counts. The chain recombines TRBV4-2 with TRBJ1-2; D is ambiguous. The CDR3 has 12 residues. V was pared by 2 bases and J by 4 bases, with 5 bases between. In germline, CDR1 is LGHNA, CDR2 YNFKEQ. The CDR3 sequence is CASSQNFYGYTF. The CDR3 DNA follows: TGTGCCAGCAGCCAAAACTTCTATGGCTACACCTTC.

Worth noting for this clonotype: Its ends do not fully match the called genes, so a read error is possible. The chain combines TRBV6-5 with TRBJ1-5, with D possibly TRBD1 on 5 matching bases. CDR1 MNHEY and CDR2 SVGAGI come from the germline V gene. CDR3 length: 14 residues. This chain's CDR3 is CASSEGAGPRPKHF. The CDR3 coding sequence is TGTGCCAGCAGTGAAGGGGCAGGGCCTAGGCCCAAGCATTTT.

The genes are TRBV6-2 or TRBV6-3 and TRBJ2-7; TRBD1 matches at 9 bases. V lost 6 bases, J lost 6 bases, and 12 bases stayed unmatched. In germline, CDR1 is MNHEY, CDR2 SVGEGT. This CDR3 comprises 15 residues. The CDR3 loop reads CASSRPLGTGFEQYF. CDR3 nucleotide sequence: TGTGCCAGCAGCCGCCCGTTGGGGACAGGGTTCGAGCAGTACTTC.

Relative to its sample, this clonotype is medium-sized (0.01 to 0.1%). The rearrangement links TRBV29-1 to TRBJ1-2, with a weak D call TRBD1 (5 bases). Germline CDR1 SQVTM, CDR2 ANQGSEA. This CDR3 has 11 residues. The V end lost 6 bases, the J end lost 8 bases, and 13 bases lay between the germline ends. The chain's CDR3 is CSVVGVQGYTF. DNA for the CDR3: TGCAGCGTGGTGGGGGTTCAGGGCTACACCTTC.

This clonotype was seen a few times. V and J are TRBV10-3 and TRBJ1-3; weak D call: TRBD1 (6 bases). This CDR3 is 17 amino acids long. Trimming stripped 0 bases from V and 0 bases from J, with 12 bases between. In germline, CDR1 is ENHRY, CDR2 SYGVKD. The CDR3 sequence is CAISESGALSSGNTIYF. The CDR3 bases are TGTGCCATCAGTGAGTCGGGGGCCTTGAGCTCTGGAAACACCATATATTTT.

V gene TRBV20-1 combines with J gene TRBJ1-5; 12 nucleotides line up with TRBD1. This CDR3 spans 15 amino acids. Germline V gives CDR1 DFQATT, CDR2 SNEGSKA (reference sequence). Trimming removed 2 bases from V and 7 bases from J; junction bases left unmatched: 6. CDR3 loop: CSARIGTGGLQPQHF. CDR3 nucleotides: TGCAGTGCTAGAATTGGGACAGGGGGCTTACAGCCCCAGCATTTT.

The rearrangement uses TRBV6-1 and TRBJ1-4, with D unresolved. CDR1 and CDR2 from the germline V gene are MNHNS and SASEGT. The CDR3 spans 14 residues. Trimming removed 2 bases from V and 10 bases from J, with 14 bases in between. This CDR3 is CASSESSGGGKLFF. The DNA of the CDR3 is TGTGCCAGCAGTGAAAGCAGTGGCGGCGGAAAACTGTTTTTT.

This chain links TRBV6-1 with TRBJ1-2, with unresolved D. Germline lookup yields CDR1 MNHNS and CDR2 SASEGT. V was clipped by 5 bases and J by 2 bases, with 6 bases between them. This CDR3 region has 12 residues. DNA for the CDR3: TGTGCCAGCAGTCCCGGGAACTATGGCTACACCTTC. It specifies CASSPGNYGYTF.

The chain combines TRBV12-3 or TRBV12-4 with TRBJ2-5; TRBD2 agrees at 13 bases. There are 15 residues in the CDR3. V gave up 5 bases and J gave up 6 bases; unmatched junction bases: 6. CDR3 in DNA: TGTGCCAGCAGTCGGACTAGCGGGAGTTTGAAGACCCAGTACTTC. Protein product: CASSRTSGSLKTQYF.

A few counts support this clonotype. The rearrangement uses TRBV11-2 and TRBJ2-7; maybe TRBD2 (6 bases). Trimming removed 3 bases at V and 2 bases at J, with 14 bases between. The CDR3 length is 15 residues. CDR1 is SGHAT, CDR2 FQNNGV, per germline. The CDR3, as DNA: TGTGCCAGCAGCTTCGGAAGCGGGCCGACCTACGAGCAGTACTTC. Amino acid sequence: CASSFGSGPTYEQYF.

The rearrangement uses TRBV7-9 and TRBJ2-6, with a tentative D call TRBD2 (6 bases). V lost 2 bases and J 4 bases, leaving 15 bases between the germline ends. This CDR3 has 17 residues. Germline V gene sequence: CDR1 SEHNR, CDR2 FQNEAQ (reference sequence). Here the CDR3 DNA reads TGTGCCAGCAGCTTACCACCCGGGAGCGCGGGGGCCAACGTCCTGACTTTC. This sequence encodes CASSLPPGSAGANVLTF.

This clonotype counts as medium-sized. J is TRBJ2-5 and V is TRBV11-2, with 8 bases identical to TRBD2. CDR3 length: 14 amino acids. V lost 2 bases, J lost 2 bases, and 1 base stayed unmatched. Germline V lookup: CDR1 SGHAT, CDR2 FQNNGV. The chain's CDR3 is CASSLLAGQETQYF. The CDR3 nucleotides are TGTGCCAGCAGCTTATTAGCGGGGCAAGAGACCCAGTACTTC. The full variable domain, in which reference TRBV11-2 and TRBJ2-5 provide the parts outside the CDR3, is EAGVAQSPRYKIIEKRQSVAFWCNPISGHATLYWYQQILGQGPKLLIQFQNNGVVDDSQLPKDRFSAERLKGVDSTLKIQPAKLEDSAVYLCASSLLAGQETQYFGPGTRLLVL.

This clonotype showed up just a few times. This chain connects TRBV15 to TRBJ2-7, with 7 bases lining up with TRBD1. CDR1 and CDR2 (germline): LNHNV, YYDKDF (reference sequence). This CDR3 spans 18 amino acids. J was trimmed by 0 bases and V by 0 bases; bases with no gene match: 11. The DNA of the CDR3 is TGTGCCACCAGCAGAGAGATCGGGTGGGACAGAAGCTCCTACGAGCAGTACTTC. Translated, it gives CATSREIGWDRSSYEQYF.

This clonotype has just a few counts. The rearrangement joins TRBV19 to TRBJ2-1; the D gene is possibly TRBD2 (5 bases). This CDR3 spans 16 amino acids. Germline CDR1 is LNHDA and CDR2 is SQIVND (reference sequence). V lost 3 bases and J 0 bases, leaving 12 bases between the germline ends. The CDR3 region has the DNA TGTGCCAGTAGTATGTCGAGCGGTAGCTCCTACAATGAGCAGTTCTTC. This gives the protein CASSMSSGSSYNEQFF.

This clonotype is medium-sized. The rearrangement uses TRBV29-1 and TRBJ2-7; 10 bases fit TRBD1. The CDR3 extends over 11 amino acids. CDR1 and CDR2 (germline): SQVTM, ANQGSEA. After removal of 7 bases from V and 5 bases from J, the junction contained 2 bases not matched to a gene. The CDR3 DNA reads TGCAGCGCTGGGACAGGGGACGAGCAGTACTTC. Protein: CSAGTGDEQYF.

This clonotype was counted between two and nine times. The chain is built from TRBV5-4 and TRBJ2-1, with 14 nucleotides matching TRBD2. V was clipped by 5 bases and J by 6 bases; unmatched bases: 4. The germline gives CDR1 SGHNT, CDR2 YYREEE (reference sequence). The CDR3 extends over 15 amino acids. The DNA for the CDR3 is TGTGCCAGCAGACCCGGGACTAGCGGGAGCAATGAGCAGTTCTTC. Translated: CASRPGTSGSNEQFF.

The chain employs TRBV6-1 and TRBJ1-4, with D possibly matching TRBD1 (6 bases). In germline, CDR1 is MNHNS, CDR2 SASEGT. The V end was cut by 6 bases, the J end by 7 bases, with 27 bases between. There are 18 residues in the CDR3. The CDR3 loop is CASRVIPWGQGKGEKLFF. DNA of the CDR3: TGTGCCAGCAGGGTGATCCCATGGGGGCAGGGGAAGGGTGAAAAACTGTTTTTT.

This chain uses TRBV24-1 with TRBJ1-2, with D possibly matching TRBD1 (6 bases). The V end was cut by 3 bases, the J end by 5 bases, with 12 bases between. In germline, CDR1 is KGHDR, CDR2 SFDVKD. The CDR3 totals 14 residues. The CDR3 nucleotides are TGTGCCACCAGTGATACCGGACAGCGATATGGCTACACCTTC. This codes for CATSDTGQRYGYTF.

J is TRBJ2-3 and V is TRBV12-3 or TRBV12-4; perhaps TRBD2 as D (5 bases). Trimming removed 5 bases at V and 6 bases at J, with 27 bases between. This CDR3 comprises 18 residues. CDR3 residues: CASSPEGGRVYLSDTQYF. DNA for the CDR3: TGTGCCAGCAGTCCCGAGGGTGGGCGGGTATACCTTTCGGATACGCAGTATTTT.

The chain links TRBV12-3 or TRBV12-4 to TRBJ1-1, with a possible D match to TRBD1 (6 bases). The CDR3 is 14 amino acids. The V and J ends lost 4 bases and 9 bases respectively, with 18 bases between them. CDR3 in DNA: TGTGCCAGCAGTTGGGCAGGGGTAAGGGCTAAAGCTTTCTTT. It translates to CASSWAGVRAKAFF.

This clonotype has a handful of counts. CDR3 residues: CASSPFGGDTQYF. For the CDR3, the DNA is TGTGCCAGCTCACCCTTCGGGGGGGATACGCAGTATTTT. This chain links TRBV18 with TRBJ2-3; 7 nucleotides match TRBD2. This CDR3 is built from 13 residues. V lost 3 bases, J lost 6 bases, and 3 bases stayed unmatched. The germline V gene encodes CDR1 KGHSH and CDR2 LQKENI.

The chain recombines TRBV19 with TRBJ1-6; unclear D gene. The CDR3 sequence is 14 residues long. Germline V gene sequence: CDR1 LNHDA, CDR2 SQIVND (reference sequence). Trimming removed 3 bases at V and 8 bases at J, with 11 bases between. CDR3 loop: CASSIGVLDSPLHF. The CDR3 nucleotides are TGTGCCAGTAGTATTGGGGTGCTGGATTCACCCCTCCACTTT.

CDR3: CAIAEWTEQETQYF. The CDR3 DNA is TGTGCCATCGCCGAATGGACAGAACAAGAGACCCAGTACTTC. The chain joins TRBV10-3 to TRBJ2-5; a possible D gene is TRBD1 (6 bases). Trimming pared 8 bases from V and 2 bases from J, leaving 15 bases between. The CDR3 totals 14 residues. The germline V gene encodes CDR1 ENHRY and CDR2 SYGVKD.

This clonotype came up a few times. The chain links TRBV7-9 to TRBJ1-2; tentatively, D is TRBD1 (6 bases). V lost 1 base and J lost 12, with 15 bases in between. CDR3 size: 13 residues. CDR1 and CDR2 (germline): SEHNR, FQNEAQ (reference sequence). CDR3 protein: CASSLGSPGEHTF. In nucleotides, the CDR3 is TGTGCCAGCAGCTTAGGCTCCCCAGGGGAACACACCTTC.

This clonotype was seen a few times. The CDR3 is CASSPPAGETQYF. CDR3 sequence (DNA): TGTGCCAGCTCACCACCTGCCGGGGAGACCCAGTACTTC. The chain combines TRBV18 with TRBJ2-5; D call uncertain. Trimming stripped 0 bases from V and 5 bases from J, with 7 bases between. The length of the CDR3 is 13 residues. Germline lookup yields CDR1 KGHSH and CDR2 LQKENI.